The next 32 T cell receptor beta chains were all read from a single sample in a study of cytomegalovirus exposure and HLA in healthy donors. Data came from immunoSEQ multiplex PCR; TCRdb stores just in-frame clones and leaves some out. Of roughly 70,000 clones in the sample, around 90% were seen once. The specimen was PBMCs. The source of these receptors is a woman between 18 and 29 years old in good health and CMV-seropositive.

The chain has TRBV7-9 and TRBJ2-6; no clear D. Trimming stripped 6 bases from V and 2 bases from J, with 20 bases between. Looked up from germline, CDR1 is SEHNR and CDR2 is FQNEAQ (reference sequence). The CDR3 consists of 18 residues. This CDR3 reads CASSSTIPRSPGANVLTF. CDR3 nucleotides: TGTGCCAGCAGTTCAACCATTCCCCGCAGTCCTGGGGCCAACGTCCTGACTTTC.

The CDR3 loop reads CAWSVPGRDSGYTF. The CDR3, as DNA: TGTGCCTGGAGTGTACCTGGCAGGGATAGTGGCTACACCTTC. This sequence joins TRBV30 and TRBJ1-2; TRBD1 is a possible D gene (5 bases). In germline, CDR1 is GTSNPN, CDR2 SVGIG (reference sequence). This CDR3 comprises 14 residues. Trimming cost V 0 bases and J 7 bases, with 15 bases left between them.

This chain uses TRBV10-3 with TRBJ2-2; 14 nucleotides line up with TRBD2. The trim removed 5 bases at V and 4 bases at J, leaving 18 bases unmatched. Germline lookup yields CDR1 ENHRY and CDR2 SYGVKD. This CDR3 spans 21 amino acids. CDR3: CAISIKAGTSGSGGGTGELFF. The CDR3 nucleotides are TGTGCCATCAGTATAAAAGCCGGGACTAGCGGGAGTGGAGGTGGCACCGGGGAGCTGTTTTTT.

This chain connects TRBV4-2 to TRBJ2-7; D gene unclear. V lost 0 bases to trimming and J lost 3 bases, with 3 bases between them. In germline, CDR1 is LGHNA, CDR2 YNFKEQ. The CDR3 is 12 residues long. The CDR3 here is CASSQDSYEQYF. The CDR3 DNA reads TGTGCCAGCAGCCAAGATAGCTACGAGCAGTACTTC.

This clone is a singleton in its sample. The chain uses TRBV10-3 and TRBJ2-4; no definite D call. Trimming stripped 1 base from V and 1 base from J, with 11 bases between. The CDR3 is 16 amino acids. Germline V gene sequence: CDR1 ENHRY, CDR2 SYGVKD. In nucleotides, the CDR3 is TGTGCCATCAGTGAGTTCAAAAAGCTGGCCAAAAACATTCAGTACTTC. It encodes CAISEFKKLAKNIQYF.

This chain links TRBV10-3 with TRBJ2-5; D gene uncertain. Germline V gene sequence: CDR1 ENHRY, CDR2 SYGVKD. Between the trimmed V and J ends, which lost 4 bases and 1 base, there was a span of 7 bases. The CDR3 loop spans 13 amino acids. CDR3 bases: TGTGCCATCAGTGGTCACAGCCAAGAGACCCAGTACTTC. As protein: CAISGHSQETQYF.

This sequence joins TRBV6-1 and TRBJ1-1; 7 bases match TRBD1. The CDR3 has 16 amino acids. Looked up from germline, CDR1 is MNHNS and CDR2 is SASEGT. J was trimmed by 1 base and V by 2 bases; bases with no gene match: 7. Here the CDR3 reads CASSETPGTANTEAFF. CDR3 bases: TGTGCCAGCAGTGAAACTCCCGGGACAGCGAACACTGAAGCTTTCTTT.

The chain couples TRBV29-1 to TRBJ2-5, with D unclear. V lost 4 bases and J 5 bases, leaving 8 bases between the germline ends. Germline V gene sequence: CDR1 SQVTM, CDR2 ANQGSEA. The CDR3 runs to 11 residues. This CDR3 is CSVGVQETQYF. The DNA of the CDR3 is TGCAGCGTTGGCGTACAGGAGACCCAGTACTTC.

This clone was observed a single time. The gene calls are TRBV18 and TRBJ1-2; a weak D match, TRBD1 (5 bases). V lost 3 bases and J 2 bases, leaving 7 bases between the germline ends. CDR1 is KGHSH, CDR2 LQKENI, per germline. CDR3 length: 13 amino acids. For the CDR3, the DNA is TGTGCCAGCTCACCCGGGGGAAACTATGGCTACACCTTC. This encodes CASSPGGNYGYTF.

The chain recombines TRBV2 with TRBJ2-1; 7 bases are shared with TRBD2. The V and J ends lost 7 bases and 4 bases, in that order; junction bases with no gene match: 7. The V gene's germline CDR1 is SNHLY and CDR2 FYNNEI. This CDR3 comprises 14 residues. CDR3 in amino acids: CASTGAGVYNEQFF. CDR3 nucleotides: TGTGCCAGCACCGGCGCGGGGGTGTACAATGAGCAGTTCTTC.

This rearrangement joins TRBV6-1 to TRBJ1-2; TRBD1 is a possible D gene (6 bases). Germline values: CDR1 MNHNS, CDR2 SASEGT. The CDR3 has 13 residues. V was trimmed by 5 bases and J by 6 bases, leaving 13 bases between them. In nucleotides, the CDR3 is TGTGCCAGCAGTTCCATCAACAGGGATGGCTACACCTTC. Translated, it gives CASSSINRDGYTF.

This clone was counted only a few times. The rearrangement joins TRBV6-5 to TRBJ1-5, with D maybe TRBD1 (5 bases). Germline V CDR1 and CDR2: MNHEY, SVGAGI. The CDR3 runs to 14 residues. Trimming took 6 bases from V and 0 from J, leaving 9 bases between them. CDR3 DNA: TGTGCCAGCAGACCCGACAGTAGCAATCAGCCCCAGCATTTT. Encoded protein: CASRPDSSNQPQHF.

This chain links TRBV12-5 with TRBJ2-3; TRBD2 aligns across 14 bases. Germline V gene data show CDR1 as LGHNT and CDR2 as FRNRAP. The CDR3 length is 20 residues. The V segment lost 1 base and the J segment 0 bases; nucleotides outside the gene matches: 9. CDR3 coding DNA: TGTGCTAGTGGTTTGGGGACTAGCGGGGGGCCAGAATACAGCACAGATACGCAGTATTTT. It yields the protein CASGLGTSGGPEYSTDTQYF.

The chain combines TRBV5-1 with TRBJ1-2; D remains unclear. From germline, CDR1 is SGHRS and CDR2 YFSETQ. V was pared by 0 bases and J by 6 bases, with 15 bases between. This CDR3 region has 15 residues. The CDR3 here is CASSLGAFAYNGYTF. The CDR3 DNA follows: TGCGCCAGCAGCTTGGGGGCCTTCGCATATAATGGCTACACCTTC. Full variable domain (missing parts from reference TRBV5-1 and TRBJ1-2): KAGVTQTPRYLIKTRGQQVTLSCSPISGHRSVSWYQQTPGQGLQFLFEYFSETQRNKGNFPGRFSGRQFSNSRSEMNVSTLELGDSALYLCASSLGAFAYNGYTFGSGTRLTVV.

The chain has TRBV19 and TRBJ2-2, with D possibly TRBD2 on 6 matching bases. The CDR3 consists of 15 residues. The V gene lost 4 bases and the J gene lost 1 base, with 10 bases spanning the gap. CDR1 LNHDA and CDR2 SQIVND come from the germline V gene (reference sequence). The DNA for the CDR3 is TGTGCCAGTAGTAGGGGGGACGGGAACACCGGGGAGCTGTTTTTT. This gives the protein CASSRGDGNTGELFF.

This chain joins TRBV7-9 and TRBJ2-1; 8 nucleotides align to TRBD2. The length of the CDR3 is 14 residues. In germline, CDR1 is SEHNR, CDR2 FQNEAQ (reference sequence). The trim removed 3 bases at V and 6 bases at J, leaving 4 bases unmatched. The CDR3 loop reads CASSFLLAGNEQFF. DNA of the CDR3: TGTGCCAGCAGCTTTCTCCTAGCGGGCAATGAGCAGTTCTTC.

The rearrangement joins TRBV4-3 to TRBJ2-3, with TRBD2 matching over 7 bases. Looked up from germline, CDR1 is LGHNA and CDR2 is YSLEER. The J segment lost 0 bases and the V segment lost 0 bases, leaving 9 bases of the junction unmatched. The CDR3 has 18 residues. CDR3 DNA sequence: TGCGCCAGCAGCCAAGATCTCCCAGCGGGGCTGAGCACAGATACGCAGTATTTT. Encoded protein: CASSQDLPAGLSTDTQYF.

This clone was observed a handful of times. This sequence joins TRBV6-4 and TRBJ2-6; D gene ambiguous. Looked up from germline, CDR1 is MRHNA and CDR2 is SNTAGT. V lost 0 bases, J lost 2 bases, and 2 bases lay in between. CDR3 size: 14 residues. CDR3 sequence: CASSDSTGANVLTF. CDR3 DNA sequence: TGTGCCAGCAGTGACTCCACTGGGGCCAACGTCCTGACTTTC.

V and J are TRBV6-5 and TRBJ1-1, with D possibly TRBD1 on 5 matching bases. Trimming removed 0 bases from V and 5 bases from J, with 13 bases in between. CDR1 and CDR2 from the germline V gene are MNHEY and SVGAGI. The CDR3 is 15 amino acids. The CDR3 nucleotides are TGTGCCAGCAGTTACTCGATGGGGGGTGGGACTGAAGCTTTCTTT. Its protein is CASSYSMGGGTEAFF.

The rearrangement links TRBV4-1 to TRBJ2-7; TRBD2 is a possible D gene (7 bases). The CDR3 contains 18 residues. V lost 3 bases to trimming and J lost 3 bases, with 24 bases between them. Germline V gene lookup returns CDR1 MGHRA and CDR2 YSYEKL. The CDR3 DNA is TGCGCCAGCAGCCATTTGAGGGGGGGAGGCGTTCGGGACTACGAGCAGTACTTC. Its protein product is CASSHLRGGGVRDYEQYF.

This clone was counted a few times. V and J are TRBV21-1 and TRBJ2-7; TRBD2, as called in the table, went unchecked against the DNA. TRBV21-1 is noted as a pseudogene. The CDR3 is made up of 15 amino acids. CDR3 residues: CARSRGTSGNYEQYF. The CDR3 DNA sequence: TGTGCCAGAAGTCGGGGGACTAGCGGAAACTACGAGCAGTACTTC.

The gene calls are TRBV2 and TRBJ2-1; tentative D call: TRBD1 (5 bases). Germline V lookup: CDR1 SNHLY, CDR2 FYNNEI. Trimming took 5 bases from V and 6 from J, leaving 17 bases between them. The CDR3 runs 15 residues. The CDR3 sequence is CASSYRSGPLNEQFF. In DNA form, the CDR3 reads TGTGCCAGCAGTTACAGGTCAGGCCCCCTCAATGAGCAGTTCTTC. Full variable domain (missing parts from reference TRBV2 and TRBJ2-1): EPEVTQTPSHQVTQMGQEVILRCVPISNHLYFYWYRQILGQKVEFLVSFYNNEISEKSEIFDDQFSVERPDGSNFTLKIRSTKLEDSAMYFCASSYRSGPLNEQFFGPGTRLTVL.

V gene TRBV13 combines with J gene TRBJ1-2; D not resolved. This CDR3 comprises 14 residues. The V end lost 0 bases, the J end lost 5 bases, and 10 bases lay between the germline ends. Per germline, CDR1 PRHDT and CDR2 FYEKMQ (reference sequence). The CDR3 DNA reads TGTGCCAGCAGCTTAGGTTGGGAGACTTATGGCTACACCTTC. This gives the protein CASSLGWETYGYTF. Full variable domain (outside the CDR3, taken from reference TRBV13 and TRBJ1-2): AAGVIQSPRHLIKEKRETATLKCYPIPRHDTVYWYQQGPGQDPQFLISFYEKMQSDKGSIPDRFSAQQFSDYHSELNMSSLELGDSALYFCASSLGWETYGYTFGSGTRLTVV.

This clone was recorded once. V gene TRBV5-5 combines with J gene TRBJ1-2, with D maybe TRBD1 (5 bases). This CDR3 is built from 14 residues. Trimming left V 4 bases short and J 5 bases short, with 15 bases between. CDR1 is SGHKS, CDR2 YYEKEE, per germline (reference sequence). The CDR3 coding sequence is TGTGCCAGCAGCCTCCTGTTGGGGGGGTATGGCTACACCTTC. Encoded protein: CASSLLLGGYGYTF.

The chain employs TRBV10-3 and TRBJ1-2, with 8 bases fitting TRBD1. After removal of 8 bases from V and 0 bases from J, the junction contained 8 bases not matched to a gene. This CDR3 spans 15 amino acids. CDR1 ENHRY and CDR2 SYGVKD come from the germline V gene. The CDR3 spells CAIGDGQGANYGYTF. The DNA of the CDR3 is TGTGCCATCGGGGATGGACAGGGAGCTAACTATGGCTACACCTTC.

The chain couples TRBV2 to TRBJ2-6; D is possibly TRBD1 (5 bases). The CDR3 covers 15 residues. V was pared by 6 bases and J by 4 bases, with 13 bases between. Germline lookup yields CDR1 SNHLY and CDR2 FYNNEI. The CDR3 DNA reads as TGTGCCAGCAGCGCGACAGAGGCCGGGGCCAACGTCCTGACTTTC. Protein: CASSATEAGANVLTF. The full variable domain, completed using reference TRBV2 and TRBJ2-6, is EPEVTQTPSHQVTQMGQEVILRCVPISNHLYFYWYRQILGQKVEFLVSFYNNEISEKSEIFDDQFSVERPDGSNFTLKIRSTKLEDSAMYFCASSATEAGANVLTFGAGSRLTVL.

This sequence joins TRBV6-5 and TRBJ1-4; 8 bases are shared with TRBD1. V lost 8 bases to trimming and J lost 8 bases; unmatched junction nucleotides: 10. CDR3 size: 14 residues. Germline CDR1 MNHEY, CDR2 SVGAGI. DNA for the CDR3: TGTGCCAGCTCCTCAGGGGGCGCGGGGGAAAAACTGTTTTTT. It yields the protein CASSSGGAGEKLFF.

In nucleotides, the CDR3 is TGTGCCAGCAGTTCTGGACTAGCGGAGTACGAGCAGTACTTC. This encodes CASSSGLAEYEQYF. The chain employs TRBV5-4 and TRBJ2-7; 10 positions agree with TRBD2. V shed 5 bases and J 4 bases; nucleotides not matched to a gene: 6. Germline V CDR1 and CDR2: SGHNT, YYREEE (reference sequence). The CDR3 is made up of 14 amino acids. The variable domain in full, with the rest retrieved from reference TRBV5-4 and TRBJ2-7, is ETGVTQSPTHLIKTRGQQVTLRCSSQSGHNTVSWYQQALGQGPQFIFQYYREEENGRGNFPPRFSGLQFPNYSSELNVNALELDDSALYLCASSSGLAEYEQYFGPGTRLTVT.

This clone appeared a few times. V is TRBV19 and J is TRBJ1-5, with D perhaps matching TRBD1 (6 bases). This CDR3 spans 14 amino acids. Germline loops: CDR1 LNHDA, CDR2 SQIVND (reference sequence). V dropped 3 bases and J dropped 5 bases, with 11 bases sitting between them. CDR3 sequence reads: CASSIHRDDQPQHF. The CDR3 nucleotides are TGTGCCAGTAGTATCCACAGGGACGATCAGCCCCAGCATTTT.

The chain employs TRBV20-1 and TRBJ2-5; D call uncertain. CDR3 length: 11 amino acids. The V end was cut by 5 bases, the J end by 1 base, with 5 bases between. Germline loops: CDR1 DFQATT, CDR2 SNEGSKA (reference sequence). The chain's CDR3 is CSAERQETQYF. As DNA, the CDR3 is TGCAGTGCTGAGCGCCAAGAGACCCAGTACTTC.

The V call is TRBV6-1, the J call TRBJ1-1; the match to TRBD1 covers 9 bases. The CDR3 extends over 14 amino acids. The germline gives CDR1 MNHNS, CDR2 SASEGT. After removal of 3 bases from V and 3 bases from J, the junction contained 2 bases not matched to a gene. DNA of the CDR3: TGTGCCAGCAGTGAGGGGGACAGGGACACTGAAGCTTTCTTT. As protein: CASSEGDRDTEAFF.

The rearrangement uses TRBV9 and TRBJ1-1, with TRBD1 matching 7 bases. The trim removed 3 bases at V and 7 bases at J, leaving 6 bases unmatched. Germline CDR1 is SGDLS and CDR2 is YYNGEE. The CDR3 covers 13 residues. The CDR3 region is CASSEDRDGEAFF. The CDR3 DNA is TGTGCCAGCAGCGAAGACAGGGACGGTGAAGCTTTCTTT. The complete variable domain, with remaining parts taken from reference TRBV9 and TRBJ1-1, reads DSGVTQTPKHLITATGQRVTLRCSPRSGDLSVYWYQQSLDQGLQFLIQYYNGEERAKGNILERFSAQQFPDLHSELNLSSLELGDSALYFCASSEDRDGEAFFGQGTRLTVV.